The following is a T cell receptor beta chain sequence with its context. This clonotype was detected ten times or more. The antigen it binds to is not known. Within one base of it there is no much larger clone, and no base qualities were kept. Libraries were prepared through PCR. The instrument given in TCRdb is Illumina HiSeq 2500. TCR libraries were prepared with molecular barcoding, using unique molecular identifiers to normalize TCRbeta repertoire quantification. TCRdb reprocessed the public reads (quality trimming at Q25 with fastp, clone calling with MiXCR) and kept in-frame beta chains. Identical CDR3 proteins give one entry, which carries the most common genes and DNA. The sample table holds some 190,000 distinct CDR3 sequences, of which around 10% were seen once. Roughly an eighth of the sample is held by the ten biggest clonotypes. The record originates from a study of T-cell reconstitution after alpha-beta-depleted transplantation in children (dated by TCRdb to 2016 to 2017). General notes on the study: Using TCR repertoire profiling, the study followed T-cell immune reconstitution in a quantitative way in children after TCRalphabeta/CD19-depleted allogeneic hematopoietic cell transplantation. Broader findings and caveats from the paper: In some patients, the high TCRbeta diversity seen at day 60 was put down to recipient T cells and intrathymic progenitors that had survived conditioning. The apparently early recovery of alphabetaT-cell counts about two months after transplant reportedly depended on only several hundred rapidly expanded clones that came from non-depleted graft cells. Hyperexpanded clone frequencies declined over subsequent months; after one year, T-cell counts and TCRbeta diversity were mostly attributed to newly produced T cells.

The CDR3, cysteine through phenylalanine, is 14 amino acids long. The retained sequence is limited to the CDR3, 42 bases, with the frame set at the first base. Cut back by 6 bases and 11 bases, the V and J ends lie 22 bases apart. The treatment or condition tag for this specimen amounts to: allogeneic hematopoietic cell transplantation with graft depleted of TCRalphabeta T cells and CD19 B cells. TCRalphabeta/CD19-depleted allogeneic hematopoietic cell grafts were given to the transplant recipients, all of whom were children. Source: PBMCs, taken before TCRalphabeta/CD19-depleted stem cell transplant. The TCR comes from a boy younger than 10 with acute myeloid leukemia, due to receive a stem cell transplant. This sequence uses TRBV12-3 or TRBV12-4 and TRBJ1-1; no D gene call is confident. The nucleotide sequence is TGTGCCAGCAGCCTGATTCGGGGTGGCGGTTGGGCTTTCTTT. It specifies CASSLIRGGGWAFF.